These 9 T cell receptor beta chains were sequenced from one sample in a study of T cell repertoires in cytomegalovirus infection. Their target antigens are unknown. MiXCR, applied by TCRdb to the reads, yields one record per CDR3 protein. This table has some 480,000 distinct CDR3 sequences, roughly a third appearing once. The sample in question was cultured PBMCs, obtained from culture after CMV antigen stimulation. The receptor source for this set is a human donor in good health (CMV status not recorded). Some clones in this sample may be carry-over from other donors' samples.

This clonotype was detected only once. V gene TRBV29-1 combines with J gene TRBJ2-3; no clear D. From germline, CDR1 is SQVTM and CDR2 ANQGSEA. The CDR3 totals 14 residues. Trimming pared 1 base from V and 2 bases from J, leaving 10 bases between. The CDR3 coding sequence is TGCAGCGTTGAAGGGGCGGAAACCACAGATACGCAGTATTTT. This codes for CSVEGAETTDTQYF.

The genes are TRBV7-4 and TRBJ2-2; 7 bases match TRBD1. CDR3 size: 15 residues. CDR1 and CDR2 (germline): SGHVT, SQSDAQ. V gave up 5 bases and J gave up 6 bases; unmatched junction bases: 9. The CDR3 coding sequence is TGTGCCAGCAGCATGGGGACAGTTTTATCCGGGGAGCTGTTTTTT. Residues: CASSMGTVLSGELFF.

This rearrangement joins TRBV19 to TRBJ1-5; D may be TRBD1 (6 bases). V lost 7 bases and J 0 bases, leaving 16 bases between the germline ends. The CDR3 is made up of 16 amino acids. CDR1 and CDR2 (germline): LNHDA, SQIVND (reference sequence). CDR3 bases: TGTGCCAGTATATGGGGAGGACAGTTTAGCAATCAGCCCCAGCATTTT. Translated, it gives CASIWGGQFSNQPQHF.

This clonotype has only a few counts. The rearrangement joins TRBV10-3 to TRBJ2-5; D might be TRBD1 or TRBD2, each matching 5 bases. Trimming shortened V by 3 bases and J by 5 bases, and 10 bases separated the two germline ends. The CDR3 loop spans 13 amino acids. Germline lookup yields CDR1 ENHRY and CDR2 SYGVKD. Here the CDR3 reads CAISDGARETQYF. CDR3 DNA sequence: TGTGCCATCAGTGACGGGGCCCGGGAGACCCAGTACTTC.

Here the CDR3 DNA reads TGCAGCGCCCCGGGACAGGGGACTCCAGATAGCAATCAGCCCCAGCATTTT. It yields the protein CSAPGQGTPDSNQPQHF. V gene TRBV29-1 combines with J gene TRBJ1-5, with TRBD1 identical over 10 bases. The CDR3 covers 17 residues. With V trimmed by 7 bases and J by 0 bases, 12 bases remained unmatched. In germline, CDR1 is SQVTM, CDR2 ANQGSEA.

The V call is TRBV19, the J call TRBJ1-1, with D possibly matching TRBD1 (6 bases). CDR3 length: 14 residues. CDR1 is LNHDA and CDR2 is SQIVND in the germline V gene (reference sequence). V was clipped by 9 bases and J by 0 bases, with 14 bases between them. This CDR3 reads CASTNRDLNTEAFF. As DNA, the CDR3 is TGTGCCAGCACGAACAGGGACCTGAACACTGAAGCTTTCTTT. Variable domain in full (rest from reference TRBV19 and TRBJ1-1): DGGITQSPKYLFRKEGQNVTLSCEQNLNHDAMYWYRQDPGQGLRLIYYSQIVNDFQKGDIAEGYSVSREKKESFPLTVTSAQKNPTAFYLCASTNRDLNTEAFFGQGTRLTVV.

The rearrangement links TRBV2 to TRBJ2-3; 7 bases agree with TRBD1. Trimming took 4 bases from V and 4 from J; bases not matched to a gene: 5. The V gene's germline CDR1 is SNHLY and CDR2 FYNNEI. The length of the CDR3 is 14 residues. The CDR3 reads CASSGQGSADTQYF. The CDR3 DNA sequence: TGTGCCAGCAGTGGACAGGGTTCGGCAGATACGCAGTATTTT.

In this sample, this clonotype turned up a few times. The chain couples TRBV7-2 to TRBJ2-3; TRBD2 is a possible D gene (5 bases). This CDR3 contains 12 residues. In germline, CDR1 is SGHTA, CDR2 FQGNSA. Trimming took 2 bases from V and 6 from J, leaving 6 bases between them. The CDR3 reads CASSLTRDTQYF. In DNA form, the CDR3 reads TGTGCCAGCAGCTTAACTAGGGATACGCAGTATTTT.

This clonotype came up a few times. This rearrangement joins TRBV27 to TRBJ2-3; the D gene is possibly TRBD2 (5 bases). The CDR3 consists of 15 residues. V was cut by 4 bases and J by 2 bases, with 13 bases left in between. The V gene's germline CDR1 is MNHEY and CDR2 SMNVEV (reference sequence). CDR3 sequence: CASSSGSPLTDTQYF. CDR3 nucleotide sequence: TGTGCCAGCAGTTCGGGATCTCCCCTCACAGATACGCAGTATTTT.